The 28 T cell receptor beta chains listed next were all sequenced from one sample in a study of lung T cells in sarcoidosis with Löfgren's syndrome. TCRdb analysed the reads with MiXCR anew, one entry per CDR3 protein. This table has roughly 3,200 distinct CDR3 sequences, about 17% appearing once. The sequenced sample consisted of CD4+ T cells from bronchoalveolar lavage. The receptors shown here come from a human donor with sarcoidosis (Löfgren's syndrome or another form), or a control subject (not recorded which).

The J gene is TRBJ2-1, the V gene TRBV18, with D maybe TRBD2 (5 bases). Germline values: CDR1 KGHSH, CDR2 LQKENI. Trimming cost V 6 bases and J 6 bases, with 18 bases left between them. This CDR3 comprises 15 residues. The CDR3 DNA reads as TGTGCCAGCTCCCAAGCGGTACTCCCCGGCAATGAGCAGTTCTTC. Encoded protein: CASSQAVLPGNEQFF.

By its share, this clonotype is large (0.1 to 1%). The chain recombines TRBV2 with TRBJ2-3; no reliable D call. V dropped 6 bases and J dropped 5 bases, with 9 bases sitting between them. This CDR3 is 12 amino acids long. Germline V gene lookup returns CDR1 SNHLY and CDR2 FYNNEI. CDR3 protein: CASSLGRDTQYF. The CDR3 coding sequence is TGTGCCAGCAGCCTAGGGCGAGATACGCAGTATTTT.

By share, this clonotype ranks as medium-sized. CDR3 nucleotides: TGTGCCAGCAGCCCCGAACGGGTTTGGGATGAGCAGTTCTTC. Protein: CASSPERVWDEQFF. The chain uses TRBV2 and TRBJ2-1; no definite D call. The V and J ends lost 6 bases and 8 bases respectively, with 17 bases between them. The CDR3 is 14 residues long. The germline V gene has CDR1 SNHLY and CDR2 FYNNEI.

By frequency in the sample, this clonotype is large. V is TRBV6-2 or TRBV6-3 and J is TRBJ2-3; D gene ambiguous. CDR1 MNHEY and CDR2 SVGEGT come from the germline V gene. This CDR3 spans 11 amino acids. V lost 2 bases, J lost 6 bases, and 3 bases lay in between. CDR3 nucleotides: TGTGCCAGCAGTTACGGCGATACGCAGTATTTT. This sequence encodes CASSYGDTQYF.

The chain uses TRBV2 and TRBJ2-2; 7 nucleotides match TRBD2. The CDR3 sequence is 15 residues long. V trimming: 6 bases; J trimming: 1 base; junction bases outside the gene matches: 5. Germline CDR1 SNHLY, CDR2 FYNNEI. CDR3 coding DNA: TGTGCCAGCAGGGGGGTAGCGGGGAACACCGGGGAGCTGTTTTTT. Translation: CASRGVAGNTGELFF.

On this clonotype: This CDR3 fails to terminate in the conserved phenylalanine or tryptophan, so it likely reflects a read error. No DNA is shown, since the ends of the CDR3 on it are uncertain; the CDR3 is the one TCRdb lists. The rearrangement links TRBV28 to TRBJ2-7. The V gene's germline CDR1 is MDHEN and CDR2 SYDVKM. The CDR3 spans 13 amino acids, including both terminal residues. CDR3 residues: CASSIDSSYERYI.

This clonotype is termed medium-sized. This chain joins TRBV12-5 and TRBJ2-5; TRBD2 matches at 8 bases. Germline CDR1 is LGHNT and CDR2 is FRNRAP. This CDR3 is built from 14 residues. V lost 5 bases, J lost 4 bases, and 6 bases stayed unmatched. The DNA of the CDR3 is TGTGCTAGTGGTAACCTCGCGGGGGGAGAGACCCAGTACTTC. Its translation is CASGNLAGGETQYF.

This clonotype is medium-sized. For the CDR3, the DNA is TGTGCCAGCAGCTGCACGGGGTACACCATATATTTT. This encodes CASSCTGYTIYF. The chain joins TRBV7-3 to TRBJ1-3; D unresolved. The germline V gene has CDR1 SGHTA and CDR2 FQGTGA. V lost 4 bases and J lost 8, with 9 bases in between. The CDR3 loop spans 12 amino acids.

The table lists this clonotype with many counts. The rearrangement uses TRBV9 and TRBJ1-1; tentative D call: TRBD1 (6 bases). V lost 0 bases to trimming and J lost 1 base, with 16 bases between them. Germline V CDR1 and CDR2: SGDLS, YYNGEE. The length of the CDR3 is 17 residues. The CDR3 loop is CASSVGGGRKGNTEAFF. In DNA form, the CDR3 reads TGTGCCAGCAGCGTAGGCGGGGGGCGAAAAGGGAACACTGAAGCTTTCTTT.

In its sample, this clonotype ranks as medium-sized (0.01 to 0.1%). CDR3 nucleotides: TGTGCCAGCGGTGGGGACAGTAGGAACTATGGCTACACCTTC. It encodes CASGGDSRNYGYTF. This chain uses TRBV2 with TRBJ1-2, with 7 nucleotides matching TRBD1. CDR1 is SNHLY, CDR2 FYNNEI, per germline. With 8 bases clipped from V and 2 bases from J, the junction kept 8 bases outside the gene matches. The CDR3 loop spans 14 amino acids.

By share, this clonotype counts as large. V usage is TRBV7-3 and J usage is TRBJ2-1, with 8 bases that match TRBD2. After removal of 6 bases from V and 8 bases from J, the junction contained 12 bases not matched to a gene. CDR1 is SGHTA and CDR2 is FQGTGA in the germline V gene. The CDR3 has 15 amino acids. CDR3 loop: CASSPGTRSWDEQFF. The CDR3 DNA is TGTGCCAGCAGTCCCGGGACTAGGTCGTGGGATGAGCAGTTCTTC.

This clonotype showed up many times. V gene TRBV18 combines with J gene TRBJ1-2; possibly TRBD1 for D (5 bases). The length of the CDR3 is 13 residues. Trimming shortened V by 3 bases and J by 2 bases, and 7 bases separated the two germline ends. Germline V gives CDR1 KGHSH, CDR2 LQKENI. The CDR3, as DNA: TGTGCCAGCTCACCGGGGGACAACTATGGCTACACCTTC. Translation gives CASSPGDNYGYTF.

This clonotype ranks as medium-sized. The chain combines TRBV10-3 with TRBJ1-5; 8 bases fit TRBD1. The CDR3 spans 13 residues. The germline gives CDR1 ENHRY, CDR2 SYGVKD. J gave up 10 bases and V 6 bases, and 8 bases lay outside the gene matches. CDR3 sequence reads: CAISPGQGQPQHF. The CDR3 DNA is TGTGCCATCAGCCCCGGACAGGGACAACCCCAGCATTTT.

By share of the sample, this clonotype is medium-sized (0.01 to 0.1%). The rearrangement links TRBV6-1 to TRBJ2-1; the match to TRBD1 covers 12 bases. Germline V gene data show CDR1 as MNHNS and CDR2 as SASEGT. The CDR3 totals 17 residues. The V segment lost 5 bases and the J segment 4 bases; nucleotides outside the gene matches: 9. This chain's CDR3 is CASSRKGGQGAYNEQFF. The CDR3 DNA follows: TGTGCCAGCAGTAGAAAGGGGGGACAGGGGGCTTACAATGAGCAGTTCTTC.

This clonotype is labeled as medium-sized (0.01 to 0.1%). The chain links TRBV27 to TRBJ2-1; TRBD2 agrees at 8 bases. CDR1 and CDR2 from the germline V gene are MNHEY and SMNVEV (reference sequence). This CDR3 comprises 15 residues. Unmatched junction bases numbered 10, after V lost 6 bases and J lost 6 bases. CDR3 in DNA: TGTGCCAGCAGACAAAATAGCGGGACCCCCAATGAGCAGTTCTTC. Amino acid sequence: CASRQNSGTPNEQFF.

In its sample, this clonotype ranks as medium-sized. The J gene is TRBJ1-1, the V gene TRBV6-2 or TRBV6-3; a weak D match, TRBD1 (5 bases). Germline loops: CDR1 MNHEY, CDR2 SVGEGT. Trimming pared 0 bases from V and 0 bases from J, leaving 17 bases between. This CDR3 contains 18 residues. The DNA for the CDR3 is TGTGCCAGCAGTTACTCCGGGCCGGGGCGCTGGATGAACACTGAAGCTTTCTTT. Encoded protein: CASSYSGPGRWMNTEAFF.

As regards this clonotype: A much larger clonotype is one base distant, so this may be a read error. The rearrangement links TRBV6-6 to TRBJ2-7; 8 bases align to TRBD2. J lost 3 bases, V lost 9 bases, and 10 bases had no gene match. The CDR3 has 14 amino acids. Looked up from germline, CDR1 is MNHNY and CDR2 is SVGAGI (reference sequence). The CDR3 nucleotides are TGTGCCAGAAGTGTTAGCGGGGTCAACTACGAGCAGTACTTC. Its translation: CARSVSGVNYEQYF.

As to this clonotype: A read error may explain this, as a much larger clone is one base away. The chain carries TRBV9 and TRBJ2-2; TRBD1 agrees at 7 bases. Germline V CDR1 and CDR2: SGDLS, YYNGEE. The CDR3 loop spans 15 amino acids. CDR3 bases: TGTGCCAGCAGCCCCCAGGGGGTGAACACCAGGGAGCTGTTTTTT. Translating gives CASSPQGVNTRELFF.

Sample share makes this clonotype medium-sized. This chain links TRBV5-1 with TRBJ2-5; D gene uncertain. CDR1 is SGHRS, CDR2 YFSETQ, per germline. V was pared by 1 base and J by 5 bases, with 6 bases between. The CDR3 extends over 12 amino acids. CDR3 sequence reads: CASSLPAETQYF. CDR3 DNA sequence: TGCGCCAGCAGCTTGCCGGCTGAGACCCAGTACTTC. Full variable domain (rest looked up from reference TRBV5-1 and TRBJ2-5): KAGVTQTPRYLIKTRGQQVTLSCSPISGHRSVSWYQQTPGQGLQFLFEYFSETQRNKGNFPGRFSGRQFSNSRSEMNVSTLELGDSALYLCASSLPAETQYFGPGTRLLVL.

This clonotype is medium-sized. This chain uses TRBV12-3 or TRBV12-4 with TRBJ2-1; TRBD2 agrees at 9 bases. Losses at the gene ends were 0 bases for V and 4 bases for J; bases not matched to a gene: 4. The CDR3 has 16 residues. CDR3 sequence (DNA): TGTGCCAGCAGTTTAGCTACAGCGGGAGGATACAATGAGCAGTTCTTC. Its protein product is CASSLATAGGYNEQFF.

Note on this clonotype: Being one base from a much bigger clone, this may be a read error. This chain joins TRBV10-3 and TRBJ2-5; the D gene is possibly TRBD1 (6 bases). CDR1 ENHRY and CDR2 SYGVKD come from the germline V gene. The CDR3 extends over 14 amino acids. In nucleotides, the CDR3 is TGTGCCATCAGTGAGGGTACAGGGAGAGAGGCCCAGTACTTC. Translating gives CAISEGTGREAQYF.

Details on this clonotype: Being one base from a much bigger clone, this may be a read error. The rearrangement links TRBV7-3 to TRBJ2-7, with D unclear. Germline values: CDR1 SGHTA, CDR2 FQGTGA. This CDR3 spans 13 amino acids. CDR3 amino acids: CASSLNKGREQNF. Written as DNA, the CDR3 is TGTGCCAGCAGCTTAAATAAAGGCAGAGAGCAGAACTTC.

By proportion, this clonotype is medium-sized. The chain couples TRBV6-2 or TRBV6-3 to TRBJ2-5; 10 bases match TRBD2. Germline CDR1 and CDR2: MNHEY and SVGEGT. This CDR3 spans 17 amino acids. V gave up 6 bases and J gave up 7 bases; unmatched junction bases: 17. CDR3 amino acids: CASSTPQSGGALGTQYF. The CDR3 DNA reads TGTGCCAGCAGCACCCCCCAGAGCGGGGGGGCCCTGGGGACCCAGTACTTC.

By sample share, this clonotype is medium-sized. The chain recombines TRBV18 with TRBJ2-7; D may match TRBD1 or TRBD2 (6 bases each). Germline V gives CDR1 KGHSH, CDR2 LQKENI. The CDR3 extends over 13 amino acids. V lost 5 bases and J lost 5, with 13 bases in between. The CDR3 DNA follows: TGTGCCAGCTCAAGGGGGGAGCGAGACGAGCAGTACGTC. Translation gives CASSRGERDEQYV.

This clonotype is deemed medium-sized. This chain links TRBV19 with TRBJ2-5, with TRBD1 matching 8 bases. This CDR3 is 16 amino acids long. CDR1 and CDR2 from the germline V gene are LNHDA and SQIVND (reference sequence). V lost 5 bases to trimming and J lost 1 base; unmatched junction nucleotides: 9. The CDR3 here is CASSYPGTGRQETQYF. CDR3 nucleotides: TGTGCCAGTAGTTACCCGGGGACAGGACGCCAAGAGACCCAGTACTTC. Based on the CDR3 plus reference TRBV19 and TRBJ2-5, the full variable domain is DGGITQSPKYLFRKEGQNVTLSCEQNLNHDAMYWYRQDPGQGLRLIYYSQIVNDFQKGDIAEGYSVSREKKESFPLTVTSAQKNPTAFYLCASSYPGTGRQETQYFGPGTRLLVL.

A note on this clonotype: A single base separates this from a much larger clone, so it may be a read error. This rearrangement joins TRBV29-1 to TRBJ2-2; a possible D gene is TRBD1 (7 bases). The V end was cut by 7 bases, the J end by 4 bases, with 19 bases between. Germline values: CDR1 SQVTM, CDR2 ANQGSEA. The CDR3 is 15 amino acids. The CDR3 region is CSATTGDLSTGELFF. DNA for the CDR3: TGCAGCGCCACTACAGGGGACTTAAGCACCGGGGAGCTGTTTTTT.

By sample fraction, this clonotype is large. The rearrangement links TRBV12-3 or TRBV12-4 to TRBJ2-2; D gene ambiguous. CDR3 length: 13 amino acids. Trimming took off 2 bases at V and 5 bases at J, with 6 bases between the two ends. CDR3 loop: CASSLSLTGELFF. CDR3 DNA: TGTGCCAGCAGTTTATCTCTTACCGGGGAGCTGTTTTTT.

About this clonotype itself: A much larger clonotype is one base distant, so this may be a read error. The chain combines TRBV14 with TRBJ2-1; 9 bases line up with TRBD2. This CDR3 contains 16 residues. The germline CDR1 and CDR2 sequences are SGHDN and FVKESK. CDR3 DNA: TGTGCCAGCAGCCAAGGTCTTGGTAGCGGGAGCAATGAGCGGTTCTTC. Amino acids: CASSQGLGSGSNERFF.